These 11 T cell receptor beta chains were all obtained from the same sample, sequenced in a study of shared clonotypes between healthy human individuals. Profiled with immunoSEQ multiplex PCR; TCRdb holds only in-frame clones, not every one. The repertoire has about 2 million clones, around 96% of them found once; the top ten carry 0.9% to 1.4%. The naive CD8 population came from CD45RO-negative cells selected for CCR7, without terminally differentiated effector memory CD45RA+ cells. Material: naive CD8+ T cells sorted from blood. Receptors were obtained from a man aged 18 to 29 in good health.

The V call is TRBV6-5, the J call TRBJ1-1; D unresolved. This CDR3 region has 13 residues. The germline V gene has CDR1 MNHEY and CDR2 SVGAGI. The V gene lost 2 bases and the J gene lost 3 bases, with 7 bases spanning the gap. DNA of the CDR3: TGTGCCAGCAGTTACCTCGGGTACACTGAAGCTTTCTTT. It yields the protein CASSYLGYTEAFF.

The rearrangement uses TRBV5-1 and TRBJ2-1, with 7 positions matching TRBD2. Germline V gene lookup returns CDR1 SGHRS and CDR2 YFSETQ. There are 13 residues in the CDR3. The junction had 6 bases not matched to a gene; V was cut back by 4 bases and J by 8 bases. The CDR3 nucleotides read TGCGCCAGCAGCCGGCCCCGGGGGGATGAGCAGTTCTTC. Its translation: CASSRPRGDEQFF.

This rearrangement joins TRBV5-4 to TRBJ1-2; no firm D call. The ends were cut back, 0 bases at V and 6 bases at J, with 9 bases in the middle. Germline CDR1 SGHNT, CDR2 YYREEE (reference sequence). The CDR3 has 13 residues. The CDR3 DNA is TGTGCCAGCAGCTTGGCGCCGGCGGATGGCTACACCTTC. Residues: CASSLAPADGYTF.

The chain combines TRBV30 with TRBJ2-4; TRBD2 is a possible D gene (5 bases). The CDR3 loop spans 13 amino acids. Trimming left V 0 bases short and J 11 bases short, with 14 bases between. Germline CDR1 reads GTSNPN; CDR2 reads SVGIG (reference sequence). The CDR3 loop is CAWSVSAPGFQYF. The CDR3 DNA sequence: TGTGCCTGGAGTGTAAGTGCCCCGGGGTTTCAGTACTTC.

The V and J genes are TRBV27 and TRBJ2-7; 10 bases map to TRBD2. Trimming removed 8 bases from V and 5 bases from J; junction bases left unmatched: 24. Germline V gives CDR1 MNHEY, CDR2 SMNVEV (reference sequence). The CDR3 extends over 19 amino acids. In DNA form, the CDR3 reads TGTGCCAGCCGGCCAACAGGGCAGGAAGATACTAGCGGGACTGACGAGCAGTACTTC. This codes for CASRPTGQEDTSGTDEQYF.

This clone appeared a single time. CDR3 nucleotides: TGTGCCAGCATGCAGGGGGACAGACCCTACGAGCAGTACTTC. Its translation: CASMQGDRPYEQYF. The chain uses TRBV7-2 and TRBJ2-7; 7 bases fit TRBD1. The germline V gene has CDR1 SGHTA and CDR2 FQGNSA. J lost 2 bases, V lost 7 bases, and 8 bases had no gene match. The CDR3 sequence is 14 residues long.

The CDR3 nucleotides read TGTGCCAGCAGTTCCTCGGACAGGGGGTATCAGCCCCAGCATTTT. This gives the protein CASSSSDRGYQPQHF. The rearrangement uses TRBV28 and TRBJ1-5; 10 nucleotides align to TRBD1. The V and J ends lost 4 bases and 5 bases, in that order; junction bases with no gene match: 5. The CDR3 is made up of 15 amino acids. The germline gives CDR1 MDHEN, CDR2 SYDVKM.

The chain combines TRBV4-1 with TRBJ2-7; no firm D call. The germline CDR1 and CDR2 sequences are MGHRA and YSYEKL. This CDR3 comprises 13 residues. The V end lost 1 base, the J end lost 6 bases, and 10 bases lay between the germline ends. CDR3 sequence (DNA): TGCGCCAGCAGCCAAGTTAGGTCCAGCGAGCAGTACTTC. It translates to CASSQVRSSEQYF.

Points on this clone: Other nucleotide sequences from this sample produce the same CDR3. The rearrangement joins TRBV11-2 to TRBJ2-7, with D hard to call. CDR3 length equals 13 residues. V lost 3 bases and J lost 0, with 6 bases in between. CDR1 and CDR2 (germline): SGHAT, FQNNGV. DNA for the CDR3: TGTGCCAGCAGCTTCTACAGCTCCTACGAGCAGTACTTC. Translated: CASSFYSSYEQYF.

To note about this clone: Being one base from a much bigger clone, this may be a read error. Other DNA sequences in this sample translate to the same CDR3. V is TRBV5-5 and J is TRBJ2-7; D remains unclear. This CDR3 is built from 13 residues. Trimming shortened V by 0 bases and J by 2 bases, and 6 bases separated the two germline ends. The germline gives CDR1 SGHKS, CDR2 YYEKEE (reference sequence). The CDR3 loop reads CASSLDSTYEQYF. DNA for the CDR3: TGTGCCAGCAGCTTGGACAGCACCTACGAGCAGTACTTC.

The chain is built from TRBV7-9 and TRBJ2-3, with 8 bases aligning to TRBD2. In germline, CDR1 is SEHNR, CDR2 FQNEAQ (reference sequence). With V trimmed by 0 bases and J by 4 bases, 3 bases remained unmatched. The CDR3 length is 15 residues. CDR3 DNA: TGTGCCAGCAGCTTAGCGGGCGGGAGGCCAGATACGCAGTATTTT. This encodes CASSLAGGRPDTQYF.